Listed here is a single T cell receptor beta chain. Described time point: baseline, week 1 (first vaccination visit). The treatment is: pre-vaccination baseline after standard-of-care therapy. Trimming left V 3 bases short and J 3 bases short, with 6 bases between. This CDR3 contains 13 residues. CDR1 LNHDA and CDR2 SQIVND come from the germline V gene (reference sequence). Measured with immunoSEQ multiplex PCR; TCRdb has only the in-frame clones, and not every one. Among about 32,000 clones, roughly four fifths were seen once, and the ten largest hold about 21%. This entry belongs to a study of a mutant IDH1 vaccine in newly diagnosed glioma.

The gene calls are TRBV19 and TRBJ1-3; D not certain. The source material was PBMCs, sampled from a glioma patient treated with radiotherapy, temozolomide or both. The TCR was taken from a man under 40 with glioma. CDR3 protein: CASSITSGNTIYF. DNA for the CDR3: TGTGCCAGTAGTATTACCAGTGGAAACACCATATATTTT.